This section outlines one T cell receptor (beta chain) sequence together with its context. Its antigen is not known. Profiled with immunoSEQ multiplex PCR; TCRdb holds only in-frame clones, not every one. The sample carries under 150,000 clones, 90% recorded once. The data originate from a study of T cell responses to AZD1222 COVID-19 vaccine. Across the whole study: It was second doses at about 4 or about 12 weeks that were pooled.

Study-wide results and limits: Of the AZD1222 recipients, only five to seven were seropositive at baseline. A mostly white British donor set with more females was recruited, and clonal diversity was possibly underestimated. Spike-specific TCR breadth and depth went up after people got two AZD1222 doses.

The TCR was taken from an adult in good health. The sample consisted of peripheral blood, taken on day 0 of AZD1222 vaccination.

The CDR3 DNA reads as TGCAGCGTTGAAGGGGGACTAGCGGGAGGTGGGGAGTACTTC. It encodes CSVEGGLAGGGEYF. The chain recombines TRBV29-1 with TRBJ2-7; 15 positions agree with TRBD2. The CDR3 sequence is 14 residues long. Unmatched junction bases numbered 6, after V lost 1 base and J lost 11 bases. Germline V gene data show CDR1 as SQVTM and CDR2 as ANQGSEA.